The 18 T cell receptor beta chains presented below share a single source sample, sequenced in a study of shared clonotypes between healthy human individuals. Generated by immunoSEQ multiplex PCR, the TCRdb table keeps only in-frame clones and is missing some. The data contain roughly 2,300,000 clones, 85% to 95% of them singletons. Sequenced: naive CD4+ T cells from PBMCs. Subset meaning: CD45RA+ positively selected. The receptors come from a man between 18 and 35 years old in good health. Some clones in this sample may be carry-over from other donors' samples.

V is TRBV9 and J is TRBJ2-5; D assignment may be TRBD1 or TRBD2 (6 bases each). This CDR3 spans 16 amino acids. Germline V lookup: CDR1 SGDLS, CDR2 YYNGEE. V gave up 0 bases and J gave up 5 bases, with 17 bases separating them. This chain's CDR3 is CASSVATTGGRETQYF. CDR3 DNA sequence: TGTGCCAGCAGCGTAGCTACCACCGGGGGCCGGGAGACCCAGTACTTC.

The chain joins TRBV6-1 to TRBJ1-1; 9 positions agree with TRBD1. Germline assignment: CDR1 MNHNS and CDR2 SASEGT. Trimming at V came to 4 bases and at J to 1 base, leaving 4 bases not matched to a gene. The CDR3 totals 15 residues. CDR3 loop: CASSATGGPNTEAFF. In DNA form, the CDR3 reads TGTGCCAGCAGTGCGACAGGGGGACCGAACACTGAAGCTTTCTTT.

CDR3 in DNA: TGTGCCAGCGTTGGGGCACCCACCTACGAGCAGTACTTC. It codes for CASVGAPTYEQYF. V gene TRBV28 combines with J gene TRBJ2-7; maybe TRBD1 (5 bases). The CDR3 covers 13 residues. V lost 8 bases and J lost 2, with 13 bases in between. Germline-derived CDR1 and CDR2 are MDHEN and SYDVKM.

The chain carries TRBV7-8 and TRBJ2-7; 7 bases agree with TRBD2. This CDR3 spans 14 amino acids. Per the germline V gene, CDR1 is SGHVS and CDR2 is FQNEAQ. Trimming removed 6 bases from V and 3 bases from J; junction bases left unmatched: 8. This chain's CDR3 is CASRLRDYNYEQYF. CDR3 in DNA: TGTGCCAGCAGGCTCCGGGACTATAACTACGAGCAGTACTTC.

This clone came up once. The rearrangement joins TRBV7-9 to TRBJ2-7, with TRBD2 matching 7 bases. CDR3 length: 15 amino acids. J gave up 4 bases and V 1 base, and 7 bases lay outside the gene matches. Germline CDR1 and CDR2: SEHNR and FQNEAQ (reference sequence). CDR3 sequence: CASSLGDSGAYEQYF. In nucleotides, the CDR3 is TGTGCCAGCAGCTTAGGAGACAGCGGGGCGTACGAGCAGTACTTC.

The chain couples TRBV25-1 to TRBJ2-7, with TRBD1 matching over 7 bases. Germline lookup yields CDR1 MGHDK and CDR2 SYGVNS. Unmatched junction bases numbered 11, after V lost 6 bases and J lost 3 bases. The CDR3 runs 15 residues. The CDR3 nucleotides read TGTGCCAGCAGCGGACATGGGACAGAAGACTACGAGCAGTACTTC. It yields the protein CASSGHGTEDYEQYF.

This clone was seen only once. The chain joins TRBV6-1 to TRBJ1-1; 7 bases line up with TRBD1. CDR1 is MNHNS and CDR2 is SASEGT in the germline V gene. V was pared by 6 bases and J by 5 bases, with 6 bases of the junction left unmatched. The CDR3 covers 13 residues. The CDR3 DNA is TGTGCCAGCAGCCAAACAGGGGAGACTGAAGCTTTCTTT. Protein product: CASSQTGETEAFF.

This clone was detected only once. The chain joins TRBV7-7 to TRBJ1-1; no reliable D call. The CDR3 contains 13 residues. Trimming cost V 5 bases and J 5 bases, with 12 bases left between them. The germline V gene encodes CDR1 SSHAT and CDR2 FNYEAQ (reference sequence). Here the CDR3 DNA reads TGTGCCAGCAGCCTAGAACCAGGAACTGAAGCTTTCTTT. Residues: CASSLEPGTEAFF.

J is TRBJ2-7 and V is TRBV2; 9 bases are shared with TRBD1. CDR3 size: 14 residues. Germline V gene sequence: CDR1 SNHLY, CDR2 FYNNEI. The junction had 9 bases not matched to a gene; V was cut back by 7 bases and J by 5 bases. CDR3 nucleotides: TGTGCCAGCATGTGGGGACAGGGTCTCGACGAGCAGTACTTC. Translating gives CASMWGQGLDEQYF.

This chain links TRBV7-2 with TRBJ2-1; D is uncertain. Trimming took 0 bases from V and 6 from J, leaving 15 bases between them. The CDR3 extends over 16 amino acids. Germline V lookup: CDR1 SGHTA, CDR2 FQGNSA. The CDR3 reads CASSLALVLPRNEQFF. Here the CDR3 DNA reads TGTGCCAGCAGCTTAGCTCTCGTGCTTCCCCGCAATGAGCAGTTCTTC. Full variable domain (missing parts from reference TRBV7-2 and TRBJ2-1): GAGVSQSPSNKVTEKGKDVELRCDPISGHTALYWYRQSLGQGLEFLIYFQGNSAPDKSGLPSDRFSAERTGGSVSTLTIQRTQQEDSAVYLCASSLALVLPRNEQFFGPGTRLTVL.

The chain uses TRBV5-4 and TRBJ2-3; D is perhaps TRBD1 (5 bases). Germline lookup yields CDR1 SGHNT and CDR2 YYREEE (reference sequence). V lost 3 bases and J lost 3, with 5 bases in between. The CDR3 contains 12 residues. CDR3 sequence reads: CASSWTTDTQYF. CDR3 sequence (DNA): TGTGCCAGCAGCTGGACAACAGATACGCAGTATTTT.

The chain recombines TRBV6-1 with TRBJ2-3, with unresolved D. This CDR3 comprises 16 residues. Trimming removed 1 base from V and 2 bases from J, with 13 bases in between. Germline CDR1 and CDR2: MNHNS and SASEGT. The CDR3 bases are TGTGCCAGCAGTGAAGGGGGTCGGAGCGACACAGATACGCAGTATTTT. The encoded protein is CASSEGGRSDTDTQYF.

The chain has TRBV28 and TRBJ1-2, with TRBD1 identical over 9 bases. Losses at the gene ends were 6 bases for V and 0 bases for J; bases not matched to a gene: 8. CDR3 length: 16 residues. Per germline, CDR1 MDHEN and CDR2 SYDVKM. CDR3 region: CASRYSGQGPNYGYTF. In nucleotides, the CDR3 is TGTGCCAGCAGGTACTCGGGACAGGGCCCTAACTATGGCTACACCTTC.

The chain joins TRBV20-1 to TRBJ1-4; no clear D gene. Trimming cost V 7 bases and J 2 bases, with 5 bases left between them. Germline-derived CDR1 and CDR2 are DFQATT and SNEGSKA (reference sequence). The CDR3 is 11 amino acids. The CDR3 region is CSVLTNEKLFF. Here the CDR3 DNA reads TGCAGTGTCCTTACTAATGAAAAACTGTTTTTT.

This clone appeared a single time. V and J are TRBV5-5 and TRBJ2-7; D possibly corresponds to TRBD2 (6 bases). Trimming cost V 4 bases and J 0 bases, with 11 bases left between them. The germline V gene has CDR1 SGHKS and CDR2 YYEKEE (reference sequence). This CDR3 contains 14 residues. CDR3 DNA: TGTGCCAGCAGCCAAGACGGGAGCTCCTACGAGCAGTACTTC. It is translated as CASSQDGSSYEQYF.

The chain couples TRBV7-9 to TRBJ1-1; D not certain. The length of the CDR3 is 14 residues. CDR1 is SEHNR and CDR2 is FQNEAQ in the germline V gene (reference sequence). V shed 3 bases and J shed 4 bases, with 12 bases lying between them. CDR3 nucleotides: TGTGCCAGCAGCTTTTCGCTCGGCAGCACTGAAGCTTTCTTT. Translating it yields CASSFSLGSTEAFF.

This chain connects TRBV7-9 to TRBJ2-1, with TRBD2 matching over 7 bases. Germline values: CDR1 SEHNR, CDR2 FQNEAQ (reference sequence). V was clipped by 3 bases and J by 0 bases; unmatched bases: 5. This CDR3 contains 16 residues. The CDR3 loop reads CASSFGGSVSYNEQFF. The DNA of the CDR3 is TGTGCCAGCAGCTTCGGCGGGAGCGTCTCCTACAATGAGCAGTTCTTC.

The chain combines TRBV27 with TRBJ1-5, with 8 positions matching TRBD1. CDR1 is MNHEY and CDR2 is SMNVEV in the germline V gene (reference sequence). The CDR3 spans 13 residues. J gave up 11 bases and V 6 bases, and 9 bases lay outside the gene matches. This CDR3 is CASSPDRARTQHF. For the CDR3, the DNA is TGTGCCAGCAGCCCGGACAGGGCCCGGACCCAGCATTTT.